One and the same sample provided the 2 T cell receptor beta chains below, sequenced in a study of blood T cell repertoires in COVID-19. TCRdb's table, derived via immunoSEQ multiplex PCR, lists solely in-frame clones and lacks some. The sample yields approximately 89,000 clones, about 85% seen once. Sequenced: peripheral blood. These receptors originate from a woman in her seventies with active or convalescent COVID-19.

The rearrangement links TRBV7-2 to TRBJ2-4, with D possibly being TRBD1 (5 bases). The CDR3 consists of 17 residues. V was pared by 0 bases and J by 1 base, with 13 bases between. Per germline, CDR1 SGHTA and CDR2 FQGNSA. CDR3 DNA sequence: TGTGCCAGCAGCTTAGCCGTGGGGCACTCCGCCAAAAACATTCAGTACTTC. Residues: CASSLAVGHSAKNIQYF. Based on the CDR3 plus reference TRBV7-2 and TRBJ2-4, the full variable domain is GAGVSQSPSNKVTEKGKDVELRCDPISGHTALYWYRQSLGQGLEFLIYFQGNSAPDKSGLPSDRFSAERTGGSVSTLTIQRTQQEDSAVYLCASSLAVGHSAKNIQYFGAGTRLSVL.

This chain joins TRBV19 and TRBJ1-2; maybe TRBD1 (5 bases). Deletions cut 9 bases from V and 11 bases from J, with 19 bases between. The CDR3 sequence is 12 residues long. CDR1 LNHDA and CDR2 SQIVND come from the germline V gene (reference sequence). The CDR3 region has the DNA TGTGCCAGCTCCCCGAATCTACGGGGGTACACCTTC. It specifies CASSPNLRGYTF.